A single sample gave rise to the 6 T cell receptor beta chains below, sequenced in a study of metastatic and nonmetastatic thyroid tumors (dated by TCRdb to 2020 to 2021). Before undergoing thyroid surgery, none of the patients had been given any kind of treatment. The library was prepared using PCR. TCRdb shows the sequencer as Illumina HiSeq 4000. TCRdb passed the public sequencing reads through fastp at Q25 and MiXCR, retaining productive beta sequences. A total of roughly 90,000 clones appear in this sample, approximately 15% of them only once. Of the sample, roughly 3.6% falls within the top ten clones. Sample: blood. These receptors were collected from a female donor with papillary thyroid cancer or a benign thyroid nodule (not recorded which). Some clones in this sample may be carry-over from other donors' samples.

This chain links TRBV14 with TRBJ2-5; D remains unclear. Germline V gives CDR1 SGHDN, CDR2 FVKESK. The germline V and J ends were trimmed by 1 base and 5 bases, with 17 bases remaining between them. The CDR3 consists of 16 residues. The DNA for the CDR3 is TGTGCCAGCAGCCAAGGAAGGCTGGGCCAAGGGGAGACCCAGTACTTC. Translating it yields CASSQGRLGQGETQYF.

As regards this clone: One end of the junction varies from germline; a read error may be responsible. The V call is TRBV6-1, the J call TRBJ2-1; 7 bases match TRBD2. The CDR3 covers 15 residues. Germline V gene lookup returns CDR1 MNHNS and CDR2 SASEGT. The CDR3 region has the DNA TGCGCCAGCAGTCTTTTATCGGGGGGCTACAATGAGCAGTTCTTC. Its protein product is CASSLLSGGYNEQFF.

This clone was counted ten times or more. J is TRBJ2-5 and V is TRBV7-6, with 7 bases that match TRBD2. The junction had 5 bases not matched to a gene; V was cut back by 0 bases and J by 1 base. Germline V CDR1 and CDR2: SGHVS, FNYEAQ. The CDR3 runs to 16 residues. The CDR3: CASSLAPGGIQETQYF. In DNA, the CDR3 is TGTGCCAGCAGCTTAGCGCCGGGAGGTATCCAAGAGACCCAGTACTTC.

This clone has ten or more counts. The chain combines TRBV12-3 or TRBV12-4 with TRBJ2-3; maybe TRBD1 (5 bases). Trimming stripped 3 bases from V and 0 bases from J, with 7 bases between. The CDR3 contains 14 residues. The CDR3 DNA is TGTGCCAGCAGTTTGGACACCAGCACAGATACGCAGTATTTT. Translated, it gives CASSLDTSTDTQYF.

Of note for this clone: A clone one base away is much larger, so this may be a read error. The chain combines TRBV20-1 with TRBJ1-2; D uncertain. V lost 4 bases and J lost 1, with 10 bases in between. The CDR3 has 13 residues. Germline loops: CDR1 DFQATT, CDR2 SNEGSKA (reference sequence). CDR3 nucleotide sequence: TGCAGTGCTATCAAAAATTTTAACTATGGCTACACCTTC. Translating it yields CSAIKNFNYGYTF.

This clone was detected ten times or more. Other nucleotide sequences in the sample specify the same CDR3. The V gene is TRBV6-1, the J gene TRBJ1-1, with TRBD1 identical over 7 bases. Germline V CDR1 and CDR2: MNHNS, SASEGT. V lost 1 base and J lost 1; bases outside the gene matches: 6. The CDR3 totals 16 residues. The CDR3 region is CASSEEEGAGNTEAFF. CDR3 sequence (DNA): TGTGCCAGCAGTGAAGAAGAGGGGGCGGGGAACACTGAAGCTTTCTTT.